Below, 22 T cell receptor beta chains from the same sample are listed, as sequenced in a study of identical twins. TCRdb re-analysed the 5' RACE reads in MiXCR, keeping a single row per CDR3 protein. The sample holds some 660,000 distinct CDR3 sequences, around 8.3% seen once. These data are also associated with another study on yellow fever vaccine responses in identical twins.

Source material: PBMCs. These receptors came from a woman aged 18 to 35 in good health.

This clonotype came up many times. The V call is TRBV24-1, the J call TRBJ2-3; TRBD2 aligns across 15 bases. The length of the CDR3 is 19 residues. V dropped 5 bases and J dropped 4; count of bases not matched to a gene: 12. The germline gives CDR1 KGHDR, CDR2 SFDVKD. CDR3 in amino acids: CATSGYPGLAGGDADTQYF. Written as DNA, the CDR3 is TGTGCCACCAGTGGCTACCCGGGACTAGCGGGAGGAGACGCAGATACGCAGTATTTT.

This clonotype has ten or more counts. CDR3 residues: CASSQARSSYNEQFF. The CDR3, as DNA: TGTGCCAGCAGCCAAGCTAGGTCCTCCTACAATGAGCAGTTCTTC. The chain recombines TRBV7-9 with TRBJ2-1; D unresolved. Trimming stripped 5 bases from V and 0 bases from J, with 11 bases between. Germline CDR1 and CDR2: SEHNR and FQNEAQ (reference sequence). There are 15 residues in the CDR3.

This chain links TRBV5-1 with TRBJ2-3; 9 positions match TRBD1. CDR1 and CDR2 (germline): SGHRS, YFSETQ. J lost 4 bases, V lost 0 bases, and 9 bases had no gene match. The CDR3 runs 17 residues. DNA for the CDR3: TGCGCCAGCAGCTTGGCCTCCGGGACAGGGAAGGCAGATACGCAGTATTTT. This translates into CASSLASGTGKADTQYF. The full variable domain, with the rest looked up from reference TRBV5-1 and TRBJ2-3, is KAGVTQTPRYLIKTRGQQVTLSCSPISGHRSVSWYQQTPGQGLQFLFEYFSETQRNKGNFPGRFSGRQFSNSRSEMNVSTLELGDSALYLCASSLASGTGKADTQYFGPGTRLTVL.

This clonotype occurred a few times. The J gene is TRBJ1-6, the V gene TRBV10-3; D is unclear. The CDR3 is 16 residues long. Per the germline V gene, CDR1 is ENHRY and CDR2 is SYGVKD. Deletions cut 4 bases from V and 0 bases from J, with 10 bases between. CDR3 loop: CAISVREGSYNSPLHF. The CDR3 region has the DNA TGTGCCATCAGTGTTCGGGAGGGCTCCTATAATTCACCCCTCCACTTT.

This clonotype has a count of ten or more. The J gene is TRBJ2-3, the V gene TRBV20-1; D remains unclear. Trimming cost V 3 bases and J 2 bases, with 9 bases left between them. The CDR3 covers 13 residues. Germline V CDR1 and CDR2: DFQATT, SNEGSKA (reference sequence). CDR3 sequence: CSASFILTDTQYF. The DNA of the CDR3 is TGCAGTGCTAGCTTCATACTCACAGATACGCAGTATTTT.

As concerns this clonotype: Germline and junction disagree at one end, which may indicate a read error. V and J are TRBV9 and TRBJ2-3; 10 nucleotides line up with TRBD2. The V gene's germline CDR1 is SGDLS and CDR2 YYNGEE. CDR3 length: 15 residues. The CDR3: CAGSFSGGHTDTQYF. The CDR3 nucleotides are TGTGCCGGCAGCTTTAGCGGGGGGCACACAGATACGCAGTATTTT.

Many counts were recorded for this clonotype. This chain joins TRBV5-1 and TRBJ2-2, with D maybe TRBD2 (5 bases). Germline V lookup: CDR1 SGHRS, CDR2 YFSETQ. CDR3 length equals 14 residues. The V end was cut by 5 bases, the J end by 6 bases, with 14 bases between. CDR3 sequence: CASSLNWGAGELFF. The CDR3 DNA reads as TGCGCCAGCAGTCTTAATTGGGGAGCCGGGGAGCTGTTTTTT.

The rearrangement uses TRBV12-3 or TRBV12-4 and TRBJ2-7, with a possible D match to TRBD2 (6 bases). This CDR3 comprises 17 residues. Trimming left V 1 base short and J 3 bases short, with 19 bases between. The CDR3 nucleotides read TGTGCCAGCAGTTTAGACATGAGCGGGTTAAGGTTCTACGAGCAGTACTTC. Its translation: CASSLDMSGLRFYEQYF.

For the CDR3, the DNA is TGTGCCAGCAGCCATGGCGGAATCGGTGGTGGCTACACCTTC. Its translation is CASSHGGIGGGYTF. This sequence joins TRBV3-1 and TRBJ1-2, with unresolved D. The CDR3 is 14 residues long. V dropped 3 bases and J dropped 7 bases, with 15 bases sitting between them. Germline V gives CDR1 LGHDT, CDR2 YNNKEL (reference sequence).

This clonotype came up a few times. This rearrangement joins TRBV5-1 to TRBJ1-1; D gene unclear. V lost 0 bases, J lost 3 bases, and 15 bases lay in between. Germline lookup yields CDR1 SGHRS and CDR2 YFSETQ. This CDR3 comprises 16 residues. The CDR3 DNA sequence: TGCGCCAGCAGCTTGGAGGGAGGGTTCGGGGACACTGAAGCTTTCTTT. It encodes CASSLEGGFGDTEAFF.

This clonotype was detected many times. V gene TRBV29-1 combines with J gene TRBJ2-5; 8 positions match TRBD1. V dropped 6 bases and J dropped 4; count of bases not matched to a gene: 13. This CDR3 has 15 residues. The germline gives CDR1 SQVTM, CDR2 ANQGSEA. The CDR3 loop is CSVTGGTNPGETQYF. Here the CDR3 DNA reads TGCAGCGTAACAGGGGGGACAAATCCGGGAGAGACCCAGTACTTC.

This clonotype was seen only a few times. The V call is TRBV27, the J call TRBJ1-5; no firm D call. The germline V gene has CDR1 MNHEY and CDR2 SMNVEV (reference sequence). Trimming cost V 5 bases and J 11 bases, with 16 bases left between them. The CDR3 consists of 13 residues. CDR3 residues: CASSLGRLTTQHF. Written as DNA, the CDR3 is TGTGCCAGCAGTCTAGGACGCCTGACGACCCAGCATTTT.

This clonotype has a handful of counts. This chain joins TRBV29-1 and TRBJ1-1; 9 positions agree with TRBD1. This CDR3 comprises 16 residues. Germline V gives CDR1 SQVTM, CDR2 ANQGSEA. The V segment lost 4 bases and the J segment 4 bases; nucleotides outside the gene matches: 13. CDR3 sequence: CSVARGTGRRGTEAFF. The CDR3 coding sequence is TGCAGCGTTGCTCGCGGGACAGGGCGGAGGGGCACTGAAGCTTTCTTT.

This clonotype appeared a few times. The V gene is TRBV20-1, the J gene TRBJ2-6; D perhaps matches TRBD1 (5 bases). V lost 0 bases and J lost 1, with 10 bases in between. Per the germline V gene, CDR1 is DFQATT and CDR2 is SNEGSKA (reference sequence). There are 16 residues in the CDR3. This chain's CDR3 is CSARDQTDSGANVLTF. The CDR3 region has the DNA TGCAGTGCTAGAGACCAGACAGATTCTGGGGCCAACGTCCTGACTTTC.

This clonotype was picked up a small number of times. The chain recombines TRBV28 with TRBJ2-5, with D possibly being TRBD2 (5 bases). V lost 2 bases, J lost 2 bases, and 12 bases lay in between. Germline V gene lookup returns CDR1 MDHEN and CDR2 SYDVKM. CDR3 length: 15 amino acids. This chain's CDR3 is CASSLRGVLQETQYF. The CDR3 region has the DNA TGTGCCAGCAGTTTACGGGGTGTCTTGCAAGAGACCCAGTACTTC.

This sequence joins TRBV20-1 and TRBJ2-1, with 10 bases identical to TRBD2. The V and J ends lost 3 bases and 6 bases, in that order; junction bases with no gene match: 8. This CDR3 region has 15 residues. Germline V gene sequence: CDR1 DFQATT, CDR2 SNEGSKA (reference sequence). The DNA for the CDR3 is TGCAGTGCTAGTCGGGGAGCGGGAGGGGTCAATGAGCAGTTCTTC. Its translation is CSASRGAGGVNEQFF.

This clonotype was found many times. The V and J genes are TRBV5-1 and TRBJ2-7; possibly TRBD1 for D (5 bases). The CDR3 has 14 amino acids. With 4 bases removed from V and 2 bases from J, the gap between germline ends came to 13 bases. Germline V CDR1 and CDR2: SGHRS, YFSETQ. Here the CDR3 reads CASSKGLGAYEQYF. The CDR3 DNA follows: TGCGCCAGCAGCAAAGGTTTAGGGGCCTACGAGCAGTACTTC. The full variable domain, rest sourced from reference TRBV5-1 and TRBJ2-7, is KAGVTQTPRYLIKTRGQQVTLSCSPISGHRSVSWYQQTPGQGLQFLFEYFSETQRNKGNFPGRFSGRQFSNSRSEMNVSTLELGDSALYLCASSKGLGAYEQYFGPGTRLTVT.

In this sample, this clonotype turned up a few times. The chain is built from TRBV4-3 and TRBJ2-3; D is unclear. Trimming removed 1 base from V and 6 bases from J, with 14 bases in between. This CDR3 comprises 15 residues. CDR1 is LGHNA and CDR2 is YSLEER in the germline V gene. CDR3 in DNA: TGCGCCAGCAGCCAAGGTCACCGGACGAGGGATACGCAGTATTTT. Its protein is CASSQGHRTRDTQYF.

This clonotype was observed at least ten times. The chain couples TRBV28 to TRBJ2-1, with 11 bases matching TRBD2. CDR1 and CDR2 (germline): MDHEN, SYDVKM. The V and J ends lost 3 bases and 0 bases, in that order; junction bases with no gene match: 10. CDR3 length equals 19 residues. CDR3 amino acids: CASSFVGLAGGSSYNEQFF. The DNA of the CDR3 is TGTGCCAGCAGTTTTGTTGGGCTAGCGGGGGGAAGCTCCTACAATGAGCAGTTCTTC.

This clonotype occurred a few times. The V gene is TRBV3-1, the J gene TRBJ2-1; either TRBD1 or TRBD2 may supply D (5 bases each). The CDR3 covers 15 residues. V was trimmed by 4 bases and J by 8 bases, leaving 18 bases between them. The germline V gene has CDR1 LGHDT and CDR2 YNNKEL (reference sequence). The DNA of the CDR3 is TGTGCCAGCAGCCCCCTGGGGGACCCCAGACATGAGCAGTTCTTC. Translating gives CASSPLGDPRHEQFF.

The chain has TRBV7-2 and TRBJ2-1, with D possibly called TRBD1 or TRBD2 (5 bases each). Germline V gives CDR1 SGHTA, CDR2 FQGNSA. V was cut by 2 bases and J by 10 bases, with 21 bases left in between. The length of the CDR3 is 16 residues. CDR3 in DNA: TGTGCCAGCAGCTTACTTGGGACCCTGGGTTTCAAAGAGCAGTTCTTC. Translated, it gives CASSLLGTLGFKEQFF.

The sample holds a few counts of this clonotype. The chain uses TRBV6-1 and TRBJ2-7; a possible D gene is TRBD1 (6 bases). This CDR3 is 13 amino acids long. The V gene lost 7 bases and the J gene lost 1 base, with 11 bases spanning the gap. The germline CDR1 and CDR2 sequences are MNHNS and SASEGT. CDR3 sequence reads: CASTLDSSYEQYF. CDR3 in DNA: TGTGCCAGCACATTGGACAGTTCCTACGAGCAGTACTTC.